The 26 T cell receptor beta chains below all came from one sample that was sequenced in a study of T cell repertoires in cytomegalovirus infection. These receptors are not linked to any known antigen. TCRdb re-derived calls from the reads in MiXCR, one entry per CDR3 protein. The sample has some 800,000 distinct CDR3 sequences; approximately 29% are singletons. The input for sequencing was cultured CD8+ T cells from PBMCs, taken from culture after CMV antigen stimulation. These receptors originate from a human donor in good health (CMV status not recorded). Some clones in this sample may be carry-over from other donors' samples.

The count of this clonotype is one. The chain uses TRBV7-3 and TRBJ2-3, with 9 bases matching TRBD1. CDR1 is SGHTA and CDR2 is FQGTGA in the germline V gene. The CDR3 consists of 15 residues. The V gene end was trimmed by 5 bases and the J gene end by 3 bases; junction bases not matched to a gene: 6. CDR3 DNA sequence: TGTGCCAGCAGCCTTATAGGACAGGGGACAGATACGCAGTATTTT. Translation: CASSLIGQGTDTQYF.

The chain combines TRBV11-1 with TRBJ1-2; D call uncertain. The length of the CDR3 is 12 residues. Per the germline V gene, CDR1 is SGHAT and CDR2 is FQDESV (reference sequence). V shed 5 bases and J shed 12 bases, with 16 bases lying between them. The DNA of the CDR3 is TGTGCCAGCAGCCCCCGGACCGCTTCCAACACCTTC. Translation gives CASSPRTASNTF.

The table lists this clonotype with a few counts. V usage is TRBV10-3 and J usage is TRBJ2-1, with a tentative D call TRBD1 (7 bases). Germline CDR1 and CDR2: ENHRY and SYGVKD. There are 13 residues in the CDR3. V shed 8 bases and J shed 8 bases, with 16 bases lying between them. The CDR3 DNA reads TGTGCCATCTTTGCGGGGACAGTTGATGAGCAGTTCTTC. It yields the protein CAIFAGTVDEQFF.

This clonotype was picked up many times. One junction end disagrees with the germline gene, perhaps due to a read error. V usage is TRBV12-3 or TRBV12-4 and J usage is TRBJ1-1; D not resolved. The CDR3 is made up of 14 amino acids. The DNA of the CDR3 is TGTGCCAGCAGCTTAGGAGAAATGAACACTGAAGCTTTCTTT. This encodes CASSLGEMNTEAFF.

V usage is TRBV20-1 and J usage is TRBJ2-1; no clear D gene. The germline V gene has CDR1 DFQATT and CDR2 SNEGSKA (reference sequence). This CDR3 is 14 amino acids long. Trimming took off 3 bases at V and 0 bases at J, with 9 bases between the two ends. The DNA of the CDR3 is TGCAGTGCTAGCGACCTGAGCTCCTACAATGAGCAGTTCTTC. This codes for CSASDLSSYNEQFF.

The genes are TRBV12-3 or TRBV12-4 and TRBJ2-3, with TRBD1 matching 8 bases. The CDR3 extends over 18 amino acids. V lost 6 bases to trimming and J lost 4 bases; unmatched junction nucleotides: 18. Here the CDR3 reads CASSTLPRTGIKSDTQYF. The CDR3 nucleotides read TGTGCCAGCAGCACCCTCCCACGGACAGGGATTAAGTCAGATACGCAGTATTTT.

The gene calls are TRBV7-2 and TRBJ2-7, with D possibly called TRBD1 or TRBD2 (5 bases each). The CDR3 extends over 13 amino acids. Germline loops: CDR1 SGHTA, CDR2 FQGNSA. Here the CDR3 reads CASSLAPGRGQYV. CDR3 nucleotides: TGTGCCAGCAGTTTAGCTCCGGGGCGCGGGCAGTACGTC.

This clonotype has a count of ten or more. The V call is TRBV7-9, the J call TRBJ1-1; TRBD1 matches 9 bases. Trimming at V came to 5 bases and at J to 4 bases, leaving 5 bases not matched to a gene. Per germline, CDR1 SEHNR and CDR2 FQNEAQ (reference sequence). The CDR3 extends over 14 amino acids. CDR3 nucleotide sequence: TGTGCCAGCAGCACAGGGGGCGCGGGCACTGAAGCTTTCTTT. This sequence encodes CASSTGGAGTEAFF.

This clonotype appeared a few times. This chain joins TRBV7-8 and TRBJ2-2; 9 bases agree with TRBD1. Germline lookup yields CDR1 SGHVS and CDR2 FQNEAQ. The V and J ends lost 5 bases and 3 bases, in that order; junction bases with no gene match: 4. The CDR3 contains 15 residues. CDR3 loop: CASSRWTGDTGELFF. CDR3 DNA: TGTGCCAGCAGCCGCTGGACAGGGGACACCGGGGAGCTGTTTTTT.

In this sample, this clonotype turned up many times. This chain uses TRBV7-6 with TRBJ2-6; no reliable D call. Germline-derived CDR1 and CDR2 are SGHVS and FNYEAQ. This CDR3 is 15 amino acids long. Trimming pared 4 bases from V and 0 bases from J, leaving 7 bases between. CDR3 coding DNA: TGTGCCAGCAGCTCCCTCGCCTCTGGGGCCAACGTCCTGACTTTC. Its protein product is CASSSLASGANVLTF.

The rearrangement links TRBV6-5 to TRBJ1-2, with 11 nucleotides matching TRBD1. The junction had 8 bases not matched to a gene; V was cut back by 6 bases and J by 5 bases. Germline CDR1 and CDR2: MNHEY and SVGAGI. The CDR3 has 15 residues. This CDR3 reads CASSLHGQGAYGYTF. The CDR3 region has the DNA TGTGCCAGCAGCCTACACGGACAGGGGGCGTATGGCTACACCTTC.

V usage is TRBV12-5 and J usage is TRBJ2-1; D gene uncertain. V lost 6 bases, J lost 9 bases, and 21 bases lay in between. The germline CDR1 and CDR2 sequences are LGHNT and FRNRAP. This CDR3 is built from 15 residues. This chain's CDR3 is CASGSGYEGWGEQFF. The CDR3 nucleotides are TGTGCTAGTGGCTCCGGTTATGAAGGGTGGGGTGAGCAGTTCTTC.

This clonotype was observed at least ten times. The rearrangement joins TRBV28 to TRBJ2-7; TRBD2 might be the D (6 bases). V lost 3 bases to trimming and J lost 0 bases, with 12 bases between them. Germline CDR1 reads MDHEN; CDR2 reads SYDVKM. The CDR3 is 15 residues long. CDR3 amino acids: CASSFRGTSSYEQYF. The CDR3 bases are TGTGCCAGCAGTTTTCGGGGGACCAGCTCCTACGAGCAGTACTTC. The complete variable domain, with remaining parts taken from reference TRBV28 and TRBJ2-7, reads DVKVTQSSRYLVKRTGEKVFLECVQDMDHENMFWYRQDPGLGLRLIYFSYDVKMKEKGDIPEGYSVSREKKERFSLILESASTNQTSMYLCASSFRGTSSYEQYFGPGTRLTVT.

With regard to this clonotype: This may be a read error, as it is one base from a much larger clone. The CDR3 region has the DNA TGTGCCAGCAGCTCGGGACTAGCGATTCCAAATACGCAGTATTTT. Its translation is CASSSGLAIPNTQYF. The chain is built from TRBV7-6 and TRBJ2-3, with 10 bases aligning to TRBD2. From germline, CDR1 is SGHVS and CDR2 FNYEAQ. V dropped 4 bases and J dropped 7; count of bases not matched to a gene: 8. CDR3 length: 15 residues.

This clonotype has only a few counts. This chain joins TRBV15 and TRBJ1-5, with 7 bases matching TRBD1. The germline V gene encodes CDR1 LNHNV and CDR2 YYDKDF (reference sequence). The J segment lost 5 bases and the V segment lost 2 bases, leaving 6 bases of the junction unmatched. The CDR3 spans 15 residues. In DNA form, the CDR3 reads TGTGCCACCAGCAGATCTCGACAGGGCGATCAGCCCCAGCATTTT. Translation gives CATSRSRQGDQPQHF.

This clonotype was found a few times. V is TRBV27 and J is TRBJ2-3, with 10 positions matching TRBD1. The length of the CDR3 is 16 residues. The germline V gene has CDR1 MNHEY and CDR2 SMNVEV (reference sequence). Trimming took 5 bases from V and 4 from J; bases not matched to a gene: 9. CDR3: CASSTRQGARADTQYF. DNA for the CDR3: TGTGCCAGCAGTACCCGACAGGGGGCGAGGGCAGATACGCAGTATTTT.

This chain joins TRBV28 and TRBJ1-5; D might be TRBD1 (6 bases). Deletions cut 5 bases from V and 2 bases from J, with 16 bases between. Germline CDR1 reads MDHEN; CDR2 reads SYDVKM. The CDR3 totals 16 residues. The DNA for the CDR3 is TGTGCCAGCAGTCCGACAGGTGGTATGGGCAATCAGCCCCAGCATTTT. It yields the protein CASSPTGGMGNQPQHF.

The rearrangement links TRBV5-6 to TRBJ1-5; the match to TRBD1 covers 8 bases. V dropped 4 bases and J dropped 4; count of bases not matched to a gene: 4. The CDR3 spans 14 residues. Germline V gene sequence: CDR1 SGHDT, CDR2 YYEEEE. This CDR3 reads CASSGGQDNQPQHF. As DNA, the CDR3 is TGTGCCAGCAGCGGGGGACAGGATAATCAGCCCCAGCATTTT.

This clonotype was counted between two and nine times. V is TRBV10-3 and J is TRBJ2-7; either TRBD1 or TRBD2 may supply D (6 bases each). The V end was cut by 10 bases, the J end by 5 bases, with 18 bases between. Looked up from germline, CDR1 is ENHRY and CDR2 is SYGVKD. The CDR3 contains 13 residues. The CDR3 sequence: CATEGGRGDEQYV. The CDR3 nucleotides are TGTGCCACCGAAGGGGGGCGAGGAGACGAGCAGTACGTC.

This clonotype has ten or more counts. V is TRBV7-6 and J is TRBJ2-3, with D perhaps matching TRBD1 (7 bases). From germline, CDR1 is SGHVS and CDR2 FNYEAQ. V lost 5 bases and J lost 3, with 18 bases in between. CDR3 length: 16 residues. The CDR3 region has the DNA TGTGCCAGCAGCCTAGTTTACAGGGGAGGAACAGATACGCAGTATTTT. Encoded protein: CASSLVYRGGTDTQYF.

This clonotype appeared a few times. The chain is built from TRBV19 and TRBJ2-2; 9 positions match TRBD1. Unmatched junction bases numbered 10, after V lost 1 base and J lost 7 bases. The germline gives CDR1 LNHDA, CDR2 SQIVND (reference sequence). The CDR3 is 17 residues long. The CDR3 nucleotides read TGTGCCAGTAGTATAGTTACAGGGGGCCTTTTCGTCGGGGAGCTGTTTTTT. Protein: CASSIVTGGLFVGELFF.

The CDR3 is CASSMFPGSNTEAFF. The CDR3 region has the DNA TGTGCCAGTAGTATGTTCCCCGGGAGTAACACTGAAGCTTTCTTT. The V call is TRBV19, the J call TRBJ1-1; D gene unclear. The V end was cut by 3 bases, the J end by 2 bases, with 13 bases between. Germline V gives CDR1 LNHDA, CDR2 SQIVND (reference sequence). The CDR3 contains 15 residues. Drawing the rest from reference TRBV19 and TRBJ1-1, the complete variable domain is DGGITQSPKYLFRKEGQNVTLSCEQNLNHDAMYWYRQDPGQGLRLIYYSQIVNDFQKGDIAEGYSVSREKKESFPLTVTSAQKNPTAFYLCASSMFPGSNTEAFFGQGTRLTVV.

The chain joins TRBV4-1 to TRBJ2-7; D is uncertain. Germline V CDR1 and CDR2: MGHRA, YSYEKL. This CDR3 comprises 16 residues. V lost 1 base, J lost 0 bases, and 13 bases lay in between. The CDR3 DNA is TGCGCCAGCAGCCAAGGGTACTCGCCGAGCTCCTACGAGCAGTACTTC. Translating gives CASSQGYSPSSYEQYF.

The rearrangement joins TRBV6-6 to TRBJ2-2; D is possibly TRBD1 or TRBD2 (6 bases each). Trimming took off 2 bases at V and 3 bases at J, with 13 bases between the two ends. This CDR3 is 16 amino acids long. Germline assignment: CDR1 MNHNY and CDR2 SVGAGI (reference sequence). The DNA of the CDR3 is TGTGCCAGCAGTTACATTTGGGGGGCGGACACCGGGGAGCTGTTTTTT. Translating gives CASSYIWGADTGELFF.

This clonotype was recorded a few times. The rearrangement uses TRBV5-1 and TRBJ1-1, with D perhaps TRBD1 (5 bases). Per germline, CDR1 SGHRS and CDR2 YFSETQ. V lost 1 base, J lost 5 bases, and 24 bases lay in between. CDR3 length equals 18 residues. This chain's CDR3 is CASSLYLGRSREVTEAFF. The CDR3 DNA reads as TGCGCCAGCAGCTTGTATCTGGGACGCTCCCGGGAGGTAACTGAAGCTTTCTTT. Full variable domain (remainder filled in from reference TRBV5-1 and TRBJ1-1): KAGVTQTPRYLIKTRGQQVTLSCSPISGHRSVSWYQQTPGQGLQFLFEYFSETQRNKGNFPGRFSGRQFSNSRSEMNVSTLELGDSALYLCASSLYLGRSREVTEAFFGQGTRLTVV.

The table lists this clonotype with many counts. The chain employs TRBV7-6 and TRBJ1-4; weak D call: TRBD1 (6 bases). Trimming removed 7 bases from V and 0 bases from J, with 15 bases in between. The CDR3 is 16 residues long. The germline gives CDR1 SGHVS, CDR2 FNYEAQ. CDR3 sequence: CASTRYRASTNEKLFF. The CDR3 nucleotides read TGTGCCAGCACCCGTTACAGGGCTTCAACTAATGAAAAACTGTTTTTT.